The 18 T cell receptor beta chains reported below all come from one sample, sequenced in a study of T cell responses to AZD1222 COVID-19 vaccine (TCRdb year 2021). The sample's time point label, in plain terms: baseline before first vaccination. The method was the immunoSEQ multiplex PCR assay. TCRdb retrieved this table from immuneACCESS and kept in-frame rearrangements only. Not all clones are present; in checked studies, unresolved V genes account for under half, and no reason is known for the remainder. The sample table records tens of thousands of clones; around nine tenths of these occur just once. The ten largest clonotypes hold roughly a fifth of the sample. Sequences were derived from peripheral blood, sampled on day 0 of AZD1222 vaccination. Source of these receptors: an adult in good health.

The CDR3 DNA reads as TGTGCCAGCTCCCCCAGGGGATCCTACAATGAGCAGTTCTTC. It yields the protein CASSPRGSYNEQFF. The rearrangement joins TRBV5-8 to TRBJ2-1; maybe TRBD1 (6 bases). Deletions cut 7 bases from V and 1 base from J, with 12 bases between. Germline lookup yields CDR1 SGHTS and CDR2 YDEGEE. CDR3 length equals 14 residues. Full variable domain (rest looked up from reference TRBV5-8 and TRBJ2-1): EAGVTQSPTHLIKTRGQQATLRCSPISGHTSVYWYQQALGLGLQFLLWYDEGEERNRGNFPPRFSGRQFPNYSSELNVNALELEDSALYLCASSPRGSYNEQFFGPGTRLTVL.

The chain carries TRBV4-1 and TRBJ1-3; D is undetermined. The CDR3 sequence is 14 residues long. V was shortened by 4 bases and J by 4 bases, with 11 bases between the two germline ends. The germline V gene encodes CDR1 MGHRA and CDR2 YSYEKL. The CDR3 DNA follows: TGCGCCAGCAGCCCCGGACTTCTCGGAAACACCATATATTTT. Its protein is CASSPGLLGNTIYF.

The CDR3 DNA is TGCAGTGCTGGGGACGGGTACGAGCAGTACTTC. Translated, it gives CSAGDGYEQYF. This rearrangement joins TRBV20-1 to TRBJ2-7, with D perhaps TRBD1 or TRBD2 (5 bases each). Trimming left V 5 bases short and J 4 bases short, with 9 bases between. CDR1 is DFQATT and CDR2 is SNEGSKA in the germline V gene (reference sequence). This CDR3 is 11 amino acids long.

The CDR3 nucleotides are TGTGCCAGCAGCCTAATCCACCGGACAGGGGGATCCTACAATGAGCAGTTCTTC. Its translation: CASSLIHRTGGSYNEQFF. V is TRBV7-2 and J is TRBJ2-1, with TRBD1 matching over 10 bases. Germline V gives CDR1 SGHTA, CDR2 FQGNSA. This CDR3 comprises 18 residues. With 5 bases clipped from V and 1 base from J, the junction kept 11 bases outside the gene matches.

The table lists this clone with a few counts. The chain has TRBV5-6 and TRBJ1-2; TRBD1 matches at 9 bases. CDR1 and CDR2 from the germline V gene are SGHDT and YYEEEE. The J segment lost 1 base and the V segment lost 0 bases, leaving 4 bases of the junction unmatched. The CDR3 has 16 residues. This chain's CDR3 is CASSLVRDRDNYGYTF. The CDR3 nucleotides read TGTGCCAGCAGCTTGGTCCGGGACAGGGATAACTATGGCTACACCTTC.

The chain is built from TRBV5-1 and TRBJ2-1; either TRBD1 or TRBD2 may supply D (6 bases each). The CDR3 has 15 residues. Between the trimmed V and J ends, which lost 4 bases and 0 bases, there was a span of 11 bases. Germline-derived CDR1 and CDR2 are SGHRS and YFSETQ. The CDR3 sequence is CASSPGGGSYNEQFF. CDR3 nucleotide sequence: TGCGCCAGCAGCCCCGGAGGGGGCTCCTACAATGAGCAGTTCTTC.

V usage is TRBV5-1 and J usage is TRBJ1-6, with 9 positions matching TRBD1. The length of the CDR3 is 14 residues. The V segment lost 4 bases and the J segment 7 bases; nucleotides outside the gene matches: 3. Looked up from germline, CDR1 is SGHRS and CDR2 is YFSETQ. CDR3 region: CASSAGTGNSPLHF. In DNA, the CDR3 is TGCGCCAGCAGCGCGGGGACAGGGAATTCACCCCTCCACTTT.

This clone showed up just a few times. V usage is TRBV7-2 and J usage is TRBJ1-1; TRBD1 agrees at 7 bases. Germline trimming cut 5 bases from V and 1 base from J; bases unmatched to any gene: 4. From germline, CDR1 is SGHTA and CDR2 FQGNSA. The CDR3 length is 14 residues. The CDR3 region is CASSLGTANTEAFF. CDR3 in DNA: TGTGCCAGCAGCCTCGGGACAGCGAACACTGAAGCTTTCTTT.

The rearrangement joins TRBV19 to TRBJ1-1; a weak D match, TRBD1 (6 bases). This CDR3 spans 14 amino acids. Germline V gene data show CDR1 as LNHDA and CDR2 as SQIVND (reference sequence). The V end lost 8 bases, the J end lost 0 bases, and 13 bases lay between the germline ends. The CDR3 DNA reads TGTGCCAGTCGCCCGGACAGTGTGAACACTGAAGCTTTCTTT. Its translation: CASRPDSVNTEAFF.

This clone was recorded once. DNA of the CDR3: TGTGCCAGCAGCGCCTTAGGTGGGCGGGACGGAGATACGCAGTATTTT. Protein product: CASSALGGRDGDTQYF. The chain has TRBV7-7 and TRBJ2-3, with D tentatively TRBD2 (6 bases). V was cut by 5 bases and J by 5 bases, with 20 bases left in between. The germline V gene has CDR1 SSHAT and CDR2 FNYEAQ (reference sequence). This CDR3 is 16 amino acids long.

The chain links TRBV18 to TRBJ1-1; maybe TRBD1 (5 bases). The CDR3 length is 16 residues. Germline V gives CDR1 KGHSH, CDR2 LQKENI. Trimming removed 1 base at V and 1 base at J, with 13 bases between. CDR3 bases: TGTGCCAGCTCACCACAGCTCCCGGGGCAGAACACTGAAGCTTTCTTT. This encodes CASSPQLPGQNTEAFF.

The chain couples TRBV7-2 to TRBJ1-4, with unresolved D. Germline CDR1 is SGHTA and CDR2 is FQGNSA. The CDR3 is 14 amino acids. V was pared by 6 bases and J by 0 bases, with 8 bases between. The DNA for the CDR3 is TGTGCCAGCAGACCCCATACAACTAATGAAAAACTGTTTTTT. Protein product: CASRPHTTNEKLFF.

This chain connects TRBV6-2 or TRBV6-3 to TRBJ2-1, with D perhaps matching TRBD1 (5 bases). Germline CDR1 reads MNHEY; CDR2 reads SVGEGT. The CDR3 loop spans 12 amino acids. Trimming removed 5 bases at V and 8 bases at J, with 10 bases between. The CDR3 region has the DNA TGTGCCAGCAGTGATCCAGGGTATGAGCAGTTCTTC. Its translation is CASSDPGYEQFF.

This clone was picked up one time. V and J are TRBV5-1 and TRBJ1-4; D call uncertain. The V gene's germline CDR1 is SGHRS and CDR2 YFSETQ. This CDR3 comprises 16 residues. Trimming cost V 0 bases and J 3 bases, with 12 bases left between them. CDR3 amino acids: CASSLGSPTANEKLFF. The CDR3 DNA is TGCGCCAGCAGCTTGGGTTCTCCAACGGCTAATGAAAAACTGTTTTTT.

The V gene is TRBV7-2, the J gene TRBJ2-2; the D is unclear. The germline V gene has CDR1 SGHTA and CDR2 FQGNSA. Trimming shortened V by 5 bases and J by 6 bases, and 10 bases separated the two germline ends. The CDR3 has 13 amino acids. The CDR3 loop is CASSPRNPGELFF. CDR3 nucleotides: TGTGCCAGCAGCCCTCGAAATCCCGGGGAGCTGTTTTTT.

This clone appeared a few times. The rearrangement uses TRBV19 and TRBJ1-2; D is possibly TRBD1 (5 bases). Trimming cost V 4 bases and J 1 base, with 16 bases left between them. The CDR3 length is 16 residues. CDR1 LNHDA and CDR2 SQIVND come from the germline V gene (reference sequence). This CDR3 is CASSRARDLINYGYTF. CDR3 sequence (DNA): TGTGCCAGTAGTAGAGCCCGGGACTTAATTAACTATGGCTACACCTTC.

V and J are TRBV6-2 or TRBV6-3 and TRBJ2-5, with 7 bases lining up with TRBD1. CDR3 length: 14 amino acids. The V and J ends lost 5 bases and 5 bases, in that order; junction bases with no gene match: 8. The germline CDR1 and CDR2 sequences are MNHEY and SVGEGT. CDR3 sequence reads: CASSASGTEETQYF. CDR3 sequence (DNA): TGTGCCAGCAGTGCCTCCGGGACAGAGGAGACCCAGTACTTC.

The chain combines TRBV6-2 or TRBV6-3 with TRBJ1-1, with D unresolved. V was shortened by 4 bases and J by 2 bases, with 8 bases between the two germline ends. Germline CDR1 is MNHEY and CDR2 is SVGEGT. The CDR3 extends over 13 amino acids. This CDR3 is CASSLGLNTEAFF. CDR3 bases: TGTGCCAGCAGTTTAGGCCTTAACACTGAAGCTTTCTTT.